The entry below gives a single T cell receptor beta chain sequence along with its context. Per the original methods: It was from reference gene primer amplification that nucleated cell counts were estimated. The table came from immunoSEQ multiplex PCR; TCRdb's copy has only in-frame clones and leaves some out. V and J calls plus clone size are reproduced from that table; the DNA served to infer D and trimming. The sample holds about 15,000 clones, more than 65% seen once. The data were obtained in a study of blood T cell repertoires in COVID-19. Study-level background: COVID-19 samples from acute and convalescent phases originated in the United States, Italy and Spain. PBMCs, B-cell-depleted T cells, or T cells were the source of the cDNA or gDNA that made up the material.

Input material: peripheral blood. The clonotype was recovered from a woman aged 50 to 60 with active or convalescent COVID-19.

The CDR3 DNA follows: TGTGCCAGCAGTCCTGGGACTCTTCCCTACGAGCAGTACTTC. Its translation: CASSPGTLPYEQYF. The J gene is TRBJ2-7, the V gene TRBV27; a possible D gene is TRBD2 (6 bases). V lost 5 bases and J lost 2, with 13 bases in between. From germline, CDR1 is MNHEY and CDR2 SMNVEV (reference sequence). The CDR3 contains 14 residues.